Shown below are 28 T cell receptor beta chains from a single sample sequenced in a study of CD8 T cells in ankylosing spondylitis. MiXCR, run by TCRdb on the 5' RACE reads, gives a single entry per CDR3 protein. The sample gives a few hundred thousand distinct CDR3 sequences, 20% to 25% of which show up once; 3.5% is in the top ten. The material sequenced was blood, either unsorted or a sorted T cell fraction (not recorded which). The receptors were sampled from a female donor with ankylosing spondylitis or in good health (not recorded which).

This clonotype was observed a handful of times. CDR3 loop: CASSANRTQYF. DNA of the CDR3: TGCGCCAGCAGCGCAAACAGGACCCAGTACTTC. V usage is TRBV4-1 and J usage is TRBJ2-5; D is uncertain. The germline V gene encodes CDR1 MGHRA and CDR2 YSYEKL. The V end was cut by 5 bases, the J end by 7 bases, with 8 bases between. This CDR3 region has 11 residues.

A few counts support this clonotype. V is TRBV3-1 and J is TRBJ2-7; TRBD2 matches at 8 bases. The CDR3 consists of 17 residues. The J segment lost 0 bases and the V segment lost 3 bases, leaving 10 bases of the junction unmatched. CDR1 and CDR2 (germline): LGHDT, YNNKEL (reference sequence). CDR3 nucleotides: TGTGCCAGCAGCCAGCGGGGCGGGAGGCCCTCCTCCTACGAGCAGTACTTC. It codes for CASSQRGGRPSSYEQYF.

The rearrangement joins TRBV11-2 to TRBJ2-1; TRBD1 aligns across 9 bases. The CDR3 extends over 16 amino acids. Germline assignment: CDR1 SGHAT and CDR2 FQNNGV. After removal of 4 bases from V and 4 bases from J, the junction contained 8 bases not matched to a gene. The CDR3, as DNA: TGTGCCAGCAGCTGGTCCGGGACAGGGTCGTACAATGAGCAGTTCTTC. This codes for CASSWSGTGSYNEQFF.

The rearrangement uses TRBV20-1 and TRBJ1-5; D is unclear. V was clipped by 5 bases and J by 5 bases, with 13 bases between them. The CDR3 spans 13 residues. Germline V CDR1 and CDR2: DFQATT, SNEGSKA (reference sequence). The CDR3 loop reads CSALDREDQPQHF. The CDR3 region has the DNA TGCAGTGCTTTGGATAGGGAGGATCAGCCCCAGCATTTT.

The CDR3 is CASRPDRANSPLHF. Here the CDR3 DNA reads TGTGCCAGCAGGCCGGACAGAGCTAATTCACCCCTCCACTTT. The V and J genes are TRBV12-3 or TRBV12-4 and TRBJ1-6; D possibly corresponds to TRBD1 (6 bases). Trimming removed 6 bases at V and 6 bases at J, with 12 bases between. This CDR3 contains 14 residues.

The CDR3 bases are TGCAGCGTTGACCCGACGGGGGGGCAGTATTTT. The encoded protein is CSVDPTGGQYF. V and J are TRBV29-1 and TRBJ2-3; 7 nucleotides match TRBD2. The CDR3 contains 11 residues. Germline V lookup: CDR1 SQVTM, CDR2 ANQGSEA. Trimming took 3 bases from V and 11 from J; bases not matched to a gene: 5.

In its sample, this clonotype was seen many times. The rearrangement uses TRBV12-3 or TRBV12-4 and TRBJ2-7; 7 bases match TRBD2. CDR3 length: 15 residues. J was trimmed by 5 bases and V by 5 bases; bases with no gene match: 12. CDR3 loop: CASSGGGRPVNEQYF. In DNA, the CDR3 is TGTGCCAGCAGTGGGGGGGGGAGGCCAGTGAACGAGCAGTACTTC.

This clonotype was detected many times. This chain links TRBV10-2 with TRBJ2-7; 12 nucleotides agree with TRBD2. The CDR3 is 14 amino acids. Germline lookup yields CDR1 WSHSY and CDR2 SAAADI. V lost 6 bases, J lost 7 bases, and 7 bases stayed unmatched. This CDR3 is CASRLAGGMNEQYF. The CDR3 DNA reads as TGCGCCAGCAGACTAGCGGGAGGAATGAATGAGCAGTACTTC.

This clonotype was found many times. CDR3 loop: CASSFFSGGRNQPQHF. The CDR3 DNA reads TGTGCCAGCAGCTTCTTCTCAGGGGGCAGAAATCAGCCCCAGCATTTT. The rearrangement uses TRBV7-2 and TRBJ1-5, with 8 bases aligning to TRBD1. V dropped 3 bases and J dropped 4; count of bases not matched to a gene: 8. From germline, CDR1 is SGHTA and CDR2 FQGNSA. This CDR3 spans 16 amino acids.

This clonotype was observed a handful of times. This chain connects TRBV2 to TRBJ2-1, with 9 bases identical to TRBD2. The CDR3 loop spans 17 amino acids. The J segment lost 8 bases and the V segment lost 0 bases, leaving 11 bases of the junction unmatched. Germline V gives CDR1 SNHLY, CDR2 FYNNEI. The CDR3 DNA reads as TGTGCCAGCAGTGAAGCGAAGGCTAGCGGGAAGGGAGATGAGCAGTTCTTC. It yields the protein CASSEAKASGKGDEQFF.

This clonotype has just one count. The chain couples TRBV11-3 to TRBJ2-7; D unclear. The germline gives CDR1 SGHNT, CDR2 YENEEA. The CDR3 covers 15 residues. The germline V and J ends were trimmed by 5 bases and 3 bases, with 17 bases remaining between them. The CDR3 reads CASSREVSEYYEQYF. CDR3 DNA sequence: TGTGCCAGCAGCCGAGAGGTCTCAGAGTACTACGAGCAGTACTTC.

In its sample, this clonotype was seen a few times. The chain uses TRBV27 and TRBJ2-1; 7 nucleotides match TRBD2. This CDR3 has 14 amino acids. Germline loops: CDR1 MNHEY, CDR2 SMNVEV (reference sequence). J was trimmed by 7 bases and V by 6 bases; bases with no gene match: 9. CDR3 in DNA: TGTGCCAGCAGCGCGGGAGTCCCGAGAAATGAGCAGTTCTTC. It yields the protein CASSAGVPRNEQFF.

The gene calls are TRBV10-3 and TRBJ2-1, with D maybe TRBD1 (6 bases). Trimming pared 2 bases from V and 7 bases from J, leaving 18 bases between. Per the germline V gene, CDR1 is ENHRY and CDR2 is SYGVKD. The CDR3 length is 16 residues. The CDR3 protein is CAISEPGRGTGNEQFF. In DNA form, the CDR3 reads TGTGCCATCAGTGAGCCAGGCAGGGGTACGGGGAATGAGCAGTTCTTC.

This clonotype has only a few counts. The genes are TRBV7-9 and TRBJ2-7; D is undetermined. Germline V gives CDR1 SEHNR, CDR2 FQNEAQ (reference sequence). V was clipped by 0 bases and J by 6 bases, with 12 bases between them. The CDR3 runs to 14 residues. The CDR3 bases are TGTGCCAGCAGCTTAGCGCTAGGCAGACTCGAGCAGTACTTC. It codes for CASSLALGRLEQYF.

This chain links TRBV21-1 with TRBJ2-5. TRBV21-1 is annotated as a pseudogene. This CDR3 region has 13 residues. In nucleotides, the CDR3 is TGTGCCAGCAGCAAACCAAGGGTAGAGACCCAGTACTTC. Residues: CASSKPRVETQYF.

This chain connects TRBV18 to TRBJ1-1; D not certain. This CDR3 has 14 amino acids. Germline-derived CDR1 and CDR2 are KGHSH and LQKENI. V lost 3 bases, J lost 1 base, and 9 bases lay in between. CDR3 DNA sequence: TGTGCCAGCTCACCGACCCAGGAGAACACTGAAGCTTTCTTT. The encoded protein is CASSPTQENTEAFF. Complete variable domain (other parts from reference TRBV18 and TRBJ1-1): NAGVMQNPRHLVRRRGQEARLRCSPMKGHSHVYWYRQLPEEGLKFMVYLQKENIIDESGMPKERFSAEFPKEGPSILRIQQVVRGDSAAYFCASSPTQENTEAFFGQGTRLTVV.

The genes are TRBV20-1 and TRBJ2-3; either TRBD1 or TRBD2 may fit D (6 bases each). CDR3 length equals 16 residues. Trimming removed 5 bases at V and 1 base at J, with 19 bases between. CDR1 and CDR2 from the germline V gene are DFQATT and SNEGSKA (reference sequence). The chain's CDR3 is CSAPSAQAGGTDTQYF. Here the CDR3 DNA reads TGCAGTGCTCCTAGCGCGCAGGCAGGGGGCACAGATACGCAGTATTTT.

This clonotype has only a few counts. The chain recombines TRBV5-1 with TRBJ2-1, with 7 bases identical to TRBD1. The V gene's germline CDR1 is SGHRS and CDR2 YFSETQ. The CDR3 is 13 amino acids. J gave up 8 bases and V 4 bases, and 6 bases lay outside the gene matches. In DNA, the CDR3 is TGCGCCAGCAGCATCCGACAGGGCTATGAGCAGTTCTTC. This encodes CASSIRQGYEQFF.

The rearrangement uses TRBV24-1 and TRBJ2-1; 7 bases agree with TRBD2. CDR3 length: 15 amino acids. V was clipped by 9 bases and J by 9 bases; unmatched bases: 16. The germline V gene encodes CDR1 KGHDR and CDR2 SFDVKD. This chain's CDR3 is CATGVSSGLRTEQFF. Here the CDR3 DNA reads TGTGCCACCGGCGTAAGTAGCGGGCTCCGGACTGAGCAGTTCTTC.

The rearrangement links TRBV24-1 to TRBJ1-6; TRBD1 agrees at 7 bases. Germline assignment: CDR1 KGHDR and CDR2 SFDVKD. The ends lost 11 bases at V and 7 bases at J; junction bases unmatched: 7. The CDR3 runs 13 residues. The chain's CDR3 is CASQGQPNSPLHF. CDR3 nucleotide sequence: TGTGCCAGCCAGGGACAGCCGAATTCACCCCTCCACTTT.

This clonotype was seen once. The gene calls are TRBV27 and TRBJ2-7; D is ambiguous. Germline loops: CDR1 MNHEY, CDR2 SMNVEV (reference sequence). The CDR3 loop spans 13 amino acids. Between the trimmed V and J ends, which lost 1 base and 6 bases, there was a span of 10 bases. Written as DNA, the CDR3 is TGTGCCAGCAGTTTATTTCCGGGTAGCGAGCAGTACTTC. This gives the protein CASSLFPGSEQYF.

The chain employs TRBV29-1 and TRBJ2-6; D may be TRBD1 (6 bases). The germline V and J ends were trimmed by 4 bases and 0 bases, with 13 bases remaining between them. This CDR3 contains 16 residues. Looked up from germline, CDR1 is SQVTM and CDR2 is ANQGSEA. This chain's CDR3 is CSVGTATYSGANVLTF. DNA of the CDR3: TGCAGCGTTGGGACAGCTACATACTCTGGGGCCAACGTCCTGACTTTC.

Only a few counts were recorded for this clonotype. The chain recombines TRBV20-1 with TRBJ1-2, with D uncertain. The V end lost 5 bases, the J end lost 6 bases, and 16 bases lay between the germline ends. The CDR3 covers 13 residues. The germline CDR1 and CDR2 sequences are DFQATT and SNEGSKA (reference sequence). The CDR3 protein is CSAWGGGRDGYTF. The CDR3 DNA is TGCAGTGCTTGGGGAGGCGGTCGGGATGGCTACACCTTC.

The J gene is TRBJ2-7, the V gene TRBV5-1; 11 bases map to TRBD2. Germline loops: CDR1 SGHRS, CDR2 YFSETQ. The CDR3 sequence is 15 residues long. J was trimmed by 4 bases and V by 3 bases; bases with no gene match: 6. CDR3 nucleotide sequence: TGCGCCAGCAGCTGGGGGACTAGCGGAATATACGAGCAGTACTTC. Residues: CASSWGTSGIYEQYF.

The chain carries TRBV29-1 and TRBJ2-5; D unclear. The CDR3 runs to 13 residues. Germline lookup yields CDR1 SQVTM and CDR2 ANQGSEA. With 5 bases removed from V and 0 bases from J, the gap between germline ends came to 10 bases. The CDR3 DNA is TGCAGCGTTCGGGCCGCATACCAAGAGACCCAGTACTTC. Encoded protein: CSVRAAYQETQYF.

Many counts were recorded for this clonotype. This chain links TRBV29-1 with TRBJ2-5; D is perhaps TRBD2 (6 bases). Trimming stripped 7 bases from V and 2 bases from J, with 23 bases between. CDR3 length: 16 residues. Germline assignment: CDR1 SQVTM and CDR2 ANQGSEA. CDR3 sequence reads: CSALSPSGGLQETQYF. Written as DNA, the CDR3 is TGCAGCGCCCTGAGCCCCAGCGGAGGGTTACAAGAGACCCAGTACTTC. The full variable domain, completed using reference TRBV29-1 and TRBJ2-5, is SAVISQKPSRDICQRGTSLTIQCQVDSQVTMMFWYRQQPGQSLTLIATANQGSEATYESGFVIDKFPISRPNLTFSTLTVSNMSPEDSSIYLCSALSPSGGLQETQYFGPGTRLLVL.

The J gene is TRBJ2-4, the V gene TRBV4-3; TRBD2 agrees at 7 bases. The CDR3 is made up of 14 amino acids. Germline assignment: CDR1 LGHNA and CDR2 YSLEER. The J segment lost 10 bases and the V segment lost 4 bases, leaving 10 bases of the junction unmatched. The CDR3 reads CASSPGRDLGIQYF. DNA for the CDR3: TGCGCCAGCAGCCCTGGGAGGGATTTGGGGATTCAGTACTTC.

The chain carries TRBV20-1 and TRBJ1-2; D unresolved. CDR1 is DFQATT, CDR2 SNEGSKA, per germline (reference sequence). The CDR3 is 14 amino acids. V gave up 6 bases and J gave up 8 bases, with 22 bases separating them. CDR3 region: CSAKDGTSTGGYTF. In nucleotides, the CDR3 is TGCAGTGCAAAGGACGGTACTTCGACTGGAGGCTACACCTTC.